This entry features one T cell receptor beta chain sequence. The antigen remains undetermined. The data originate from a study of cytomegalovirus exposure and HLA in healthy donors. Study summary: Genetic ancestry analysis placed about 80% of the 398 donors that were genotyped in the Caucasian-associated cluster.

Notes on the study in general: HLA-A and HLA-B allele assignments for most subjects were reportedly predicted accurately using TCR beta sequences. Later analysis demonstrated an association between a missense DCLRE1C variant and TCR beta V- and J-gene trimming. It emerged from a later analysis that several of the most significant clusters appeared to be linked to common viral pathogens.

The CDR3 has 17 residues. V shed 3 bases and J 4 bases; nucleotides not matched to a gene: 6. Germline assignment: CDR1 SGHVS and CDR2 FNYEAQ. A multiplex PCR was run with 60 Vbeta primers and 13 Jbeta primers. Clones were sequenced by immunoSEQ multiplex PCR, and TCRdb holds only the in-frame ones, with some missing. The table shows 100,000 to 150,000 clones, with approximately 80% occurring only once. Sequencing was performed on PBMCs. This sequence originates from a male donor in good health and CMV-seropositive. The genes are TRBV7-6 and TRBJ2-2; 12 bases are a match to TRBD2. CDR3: CASSFTLAGGRTGELFF. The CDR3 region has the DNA TGTGCCAGCAGCTTCACCCTAGCGGGGGGGCGCACCGGGGAGCTGTTTTTT.